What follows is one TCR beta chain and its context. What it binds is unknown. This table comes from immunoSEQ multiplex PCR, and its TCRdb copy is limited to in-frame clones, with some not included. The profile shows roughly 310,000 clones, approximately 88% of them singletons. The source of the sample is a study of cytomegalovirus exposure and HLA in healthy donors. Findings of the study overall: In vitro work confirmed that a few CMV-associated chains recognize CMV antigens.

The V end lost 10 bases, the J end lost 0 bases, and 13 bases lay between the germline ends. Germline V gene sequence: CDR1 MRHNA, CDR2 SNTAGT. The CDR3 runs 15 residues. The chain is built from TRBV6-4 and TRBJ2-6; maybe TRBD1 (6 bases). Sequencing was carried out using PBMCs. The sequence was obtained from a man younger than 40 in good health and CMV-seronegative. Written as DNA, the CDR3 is TGTGCCACCCGCGGACAGAGCTCTGGGGCCAACGTCCTGACTTTC. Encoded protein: CATRGQSSGANVLTF.